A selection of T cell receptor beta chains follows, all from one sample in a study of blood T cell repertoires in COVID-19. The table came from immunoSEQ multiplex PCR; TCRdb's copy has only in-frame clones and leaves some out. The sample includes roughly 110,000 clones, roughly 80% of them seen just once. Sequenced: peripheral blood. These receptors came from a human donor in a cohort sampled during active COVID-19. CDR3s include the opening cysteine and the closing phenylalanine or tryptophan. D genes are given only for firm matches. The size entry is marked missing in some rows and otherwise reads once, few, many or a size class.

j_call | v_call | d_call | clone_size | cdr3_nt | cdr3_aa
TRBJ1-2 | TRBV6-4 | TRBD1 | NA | TGTGCCAGCAGCCCGGGGACAGGGGGCTATGGCTACACCTTC | CASSPGTGGYGYTF
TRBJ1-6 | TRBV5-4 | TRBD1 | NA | TGTGCCAGCAGCCCGCGGGACAGGGCTTCACCCCTCCACTTT | CASSPRDRASPLHF
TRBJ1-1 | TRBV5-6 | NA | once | TGTGCCAGCAGATTAGGCGGCACTGAAGCTTTCTTT | CASRLGGTEAFF
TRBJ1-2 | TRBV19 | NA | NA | TGTGCCAGTAGTATTGGTCAGGGCTATGGCTACACCTTC | CASSIGQGYGYTF
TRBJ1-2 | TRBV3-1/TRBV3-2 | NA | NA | TGTGCCAGCAGCCAAGGGGAAGGGGGAACCTATGGCTACACCTTC | CASSQGEGGTYGYTF
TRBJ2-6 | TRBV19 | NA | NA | TGTGCCAGTAGTGCCCAGGGAGGTTCTGGGGCCAACGTCCTGACTTTC | CASSAQGGSGANVLTF
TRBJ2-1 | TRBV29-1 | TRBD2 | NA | TGCAGCGTCAAGACTAGCGGGAACTACAATGAGCAGTTCTTC | CSVKTSGNYNEQFF
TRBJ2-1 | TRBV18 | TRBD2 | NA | TGTGCCAGCTCACCACCGGCGGGAGCGGGCAATGAGCAGTTCTTC | CASSPPAGAGNEQFF
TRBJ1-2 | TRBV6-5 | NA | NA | TGTGCCAGCAGTTACTCGAGGGGGAACTATGGCTACACCTTC | CASSYSRGNYGYTF
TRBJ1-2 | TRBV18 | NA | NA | TGTGCCAGCTCACCACGACTGAATAACTATGGCTACACCTTC | CASSPRLNNYGYTF
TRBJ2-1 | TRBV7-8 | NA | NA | TGTGCCAGCAGACCCATCAGCTCCTACAATGAGCAGTTCTTC | CASRPISSYNEQFF
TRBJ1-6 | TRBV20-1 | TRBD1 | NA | TGCAGTGCTAGTCGGACAGGCTCCTATAATTCACCCCTCCACTTT | CSASRTGSYNSPLHF
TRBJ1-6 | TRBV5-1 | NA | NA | TGCGCCAGCAGCTCAGGGACTTCGGAGAATTCACCCCTCCACTTT | CASSSGTSENSPLHF
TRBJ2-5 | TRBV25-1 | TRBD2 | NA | TGTGCCAGCACCCCGCTAGCGGGCCAAGAGACCCAGTACTTC | CASTPLAGQETQYF
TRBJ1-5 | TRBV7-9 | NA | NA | TGTGCCAGCTCGGGGGGGCCCACCAGCAATCAGCCCCAGCATTTT | CASSGGPTSNQPQHF
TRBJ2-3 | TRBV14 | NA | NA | TGTGCCAGCAGCCAACTCCAGACAGATACGCAGTATTTT | CASSQLQTDTQYF
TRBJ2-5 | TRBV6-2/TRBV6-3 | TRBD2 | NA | TGTGCCAGCAGTGTGGGACTAGCGGGAGGAAGAGAGACCCAGTACTTC | CASSVGLAGGRETQYF
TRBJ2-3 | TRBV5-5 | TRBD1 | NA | TGTGCCAGCAGCGCGACGACAGGGATAGCAGATACGCAGTATTTT | CASSATTGIADTQYF
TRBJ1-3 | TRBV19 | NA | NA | TGTGCCAGTAGTGACAGACCCAATAGCTCTGGAAACACCATATATTTT | CASSDRPNSSGNTIYF
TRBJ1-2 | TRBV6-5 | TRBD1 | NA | TGTGCCAGCAGTCCGGGACAGGGCACCTTCTATGGCTACACCTTC | CASSPGQGTFYGYTF
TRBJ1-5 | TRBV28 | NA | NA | TGTGCCATCCGGCCCAGGGCCCTTGAAGCCCAGCATTTT | CAIRPRALEAQHF
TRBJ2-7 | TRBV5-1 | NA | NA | TGCGCCAGCAGCTTGGGTCAAGGGGACGAGCAGTACTTC | CASSLGQGDEQYF
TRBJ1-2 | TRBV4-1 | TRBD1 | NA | TGCGCCAGCAGCCAAGTGGGGGCAGGGGGTGGCTACACCTTC | CASSQVGAGGGYTF
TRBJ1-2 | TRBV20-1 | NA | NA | TGCAGTGCTAGTGATGTCGAGTCAGGCTACACCTTC | CSASDVESGYTF
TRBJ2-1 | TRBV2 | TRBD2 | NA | TGTGCCAGCAGTGAGGCGGGAGGATTCTACAATGAGCAGTTCTTC | CASSEAGGFYNEQFF
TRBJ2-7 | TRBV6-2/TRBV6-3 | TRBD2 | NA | TGTGCCAGCAGCCGATTAACTAGCGGGAGCGAGGAGTACTTC | CASSRLTSGSEEYF
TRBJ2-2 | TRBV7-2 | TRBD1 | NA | TGTGCCAGCAGCACCCAGGGGGCGGGATCGGCCGGGGAGCTGTTTTTT | CASSTQGAGSAGELFF
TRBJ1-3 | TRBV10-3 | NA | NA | TGTGCCATCAGTGAGCCCCTACAGGGTGGAGGAAACACCATATATTTT | CAISEPLQGGGNTIYF